This TCR beta chain was retrieved from a study of control samples from healthy donors and cancer patients. Measured with immunoSEQ multiplex PCR; TCRdb has only the in-frame clones, and not every one. The data contain about 60,000 clones, 95% to 97% of them singletons. Specimen: blood. The source of this sequence is a woman aged 18-35 years in good health.

CDR3 residues: CASSSGAGGYNEQFF. DNA of the CDR3: TGTGCCAGCAGTTCCGGGGCGGGGGGTTACAATGAGCAGTTCTTC. V and J are TRBV6-5 and TRBJ2-1; TRBD2 agrees at 8 bases. V was clipped by 4 bases and J by 4 bases; unmatched bases: 6. This CDR3 has 15 residues. Germline CDR1 reads MNHEY; CDR2 reads SVGAGI.